This T cell receptor (beta chain) was recovered during a study of OX40 agonist ivuxolimab in advanced cancers. Sequenced by immunoSEQ multiplex PCR; TCRdb stores in-frame clones only, minus some. Of approximately 37,000 clones in the sample, about 70% were seen once. About this clone: Its antigen is not known.

Unmatched junction bases numbered 4, after V lost 6 bases and J lost 4 bases. The CDR3 consists of 14 residues. CDR1 and CDR2 (germline): MNHEY, SMNVEV (reference sequence). Notes on the study in general: Antigen specificity of clonally expanded peripheral T cells was not established.

This material consisted of CD4+ or CD8+ T cells sorted from blood, taken in a trial of the OX40 agonist ivuxolimab. J is TRBJ1-5 and V is TRBV27; 9 bases are shared with TRBD1. This clonotype was sampled from an adult with an advanced solid tumor such as melanoma, head and neck, liver or kidney cancer. Here the CDR3 reads CASSPDRGNQPQHF. CDR3 nucleotides: TGTGCCAGCAGCCCGGACAGGGGAAATCAGCCCCAGCATTTT.